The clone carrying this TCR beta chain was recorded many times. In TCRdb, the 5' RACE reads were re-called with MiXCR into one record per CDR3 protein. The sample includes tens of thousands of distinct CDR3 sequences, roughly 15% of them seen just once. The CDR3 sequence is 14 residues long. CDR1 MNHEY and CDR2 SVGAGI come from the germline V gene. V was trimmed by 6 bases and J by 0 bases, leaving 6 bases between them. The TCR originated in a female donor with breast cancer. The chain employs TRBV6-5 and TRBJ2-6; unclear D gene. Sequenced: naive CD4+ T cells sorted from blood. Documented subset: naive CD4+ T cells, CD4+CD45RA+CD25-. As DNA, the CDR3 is TGTGCCAGCAGATATAGCTCTGGGGCCAACGTCCTGACTTTC. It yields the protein CASRYSSGANVLTF.